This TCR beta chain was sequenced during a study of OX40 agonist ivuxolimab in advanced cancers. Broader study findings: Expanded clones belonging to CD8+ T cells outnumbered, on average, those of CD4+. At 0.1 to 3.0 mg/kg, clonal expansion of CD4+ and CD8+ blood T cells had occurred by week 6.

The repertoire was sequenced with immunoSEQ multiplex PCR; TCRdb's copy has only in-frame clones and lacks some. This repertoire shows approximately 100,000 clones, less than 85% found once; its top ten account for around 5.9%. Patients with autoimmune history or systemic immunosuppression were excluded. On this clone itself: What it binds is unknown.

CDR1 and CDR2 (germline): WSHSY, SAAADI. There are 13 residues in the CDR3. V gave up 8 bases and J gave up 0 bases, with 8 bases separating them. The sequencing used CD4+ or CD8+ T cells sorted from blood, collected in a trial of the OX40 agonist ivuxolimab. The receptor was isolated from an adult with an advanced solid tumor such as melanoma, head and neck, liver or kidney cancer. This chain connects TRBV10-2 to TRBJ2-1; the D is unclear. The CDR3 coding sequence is TGCGCCAGCGGGTTTAGCTCCTACAATGAGCAGTTCTTC. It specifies CASGFSSYNEQFF.